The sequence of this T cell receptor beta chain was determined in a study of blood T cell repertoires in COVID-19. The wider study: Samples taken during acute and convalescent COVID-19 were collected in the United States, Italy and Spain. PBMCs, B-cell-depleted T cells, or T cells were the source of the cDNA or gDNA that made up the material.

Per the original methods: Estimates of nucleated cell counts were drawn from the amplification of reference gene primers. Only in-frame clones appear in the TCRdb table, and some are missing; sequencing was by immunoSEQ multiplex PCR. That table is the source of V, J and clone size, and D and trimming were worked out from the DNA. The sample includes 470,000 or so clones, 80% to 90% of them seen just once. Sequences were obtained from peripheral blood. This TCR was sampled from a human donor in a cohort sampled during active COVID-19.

The chain's CDR3 is CASSLWTSGSLRDTQYF. The CDR3, as DNA: TGTGCCAGCAGCTTATGGACTAGCGGGAGTCTAAGGGATACGCAGTATTTT. This sequence joins TRBV7-3 and TRBJ2-3; TRBD2 matches 13 bases. Trimming took 2 bases from V and 6 from J; bases not matched to a gene: 8. CDR1 and CDR2 (germline): SGHTA, FQGTGA. There are 17 residues in the CDR3. The whole variable domain, filled in from reference TRBV7-3 and TRBJ2-3, reads GAGVSQTPSNKVTEKGKYVELRCDPISGHTALYWYRQSLGQGPEFLIYFQGTGAADDSGLPNDRFFAVRPEGSVSTLKIQRTERGDSAVYLCASSLWTSGSLRDTQYFGPGTRLTVL.